These 18 T cell receptor beta chains share one sample of origin, sequenced in a study of T-cell reconstitution after alpha-beta-depleted transplantation in children. Library preparation (for TCRbeta) was performed with unique molecular identifiers. Each CDR3 protein is one row after TCRdb ran MiXCR on the PCR reads. The table includes about 190,000 distinct CDR3 sequences, 6% to 7% detected once. Sequenced material: PBMCs from the stem cell graft donor, taken from the stem cell graft. These receptors were taken from a human donor who donated a stem cell graft to a child with Wiskott-Aldrich syndrome.

At least ten counts were recorded for this clonotype. The chain carries TRBV12-3 or TRBV12-4 and TRBJ1-2; TRBD1 is a possible D gene (5 bases). Trimming took 3 bases from V and 2 from J, leaving 10 bases between them. This CDR3 contains 14 residues. CDR3 bases: TGTGCCAGCAGTTTGACGACAGTCAACTATGGCTACACCTTC. This sequence encodes CASSLTTVNYGYTF.

This clonotype has ten or more counts. The rearrangement links TRBV12-3 or TRBV12-4 to TRBJ2-1, with 13 bases identical to TRBD2. J lost 5 bases, V lost 6 bases, and 4 bases had no gene match. CDR3 length: 15 residues. For the CDR3, the DNA is TGTGCCAGCAGGACGGGACTAGCGGGAAACAATGAGCAGTTCTTC. Its protein is CASRTGLAGNNEQFF.

This clonotype has a count of ten or more. This chain uses TRBV7-2 with TRBJ2-1; D possibly corresponds to TRBD2 (6 bases). Germline V lookup: CDR1 SGHTA, CDR2 FQGNSA. The CDR3 is made up of 13 amino acids. The V and J ends lost 8 bases and 4 bases respectively, with 12 bases between them. The CDR3 loop is CASRASAYNEQFF. The DNA of the CDR3 is TGTGCCAGCCGGGCTAGCGCATACAATGAGCAGTTCTTC.

This clonotype was detected ten times or more. The chain's CDR3 is CASSWTSGGSYEQFF. For the CDR3, the DNA is TGTGCCAGCAGTTGGACTAGCGGGGGGAGCTATGAGCAGTTCTTC. V gene TRBV12-3 or TRBV12-4 combines with J gene TRBJ2-1, with TRBD2 matching over 14 bases. The CDR3 has 15 amino acids. Trimming at V came to 4 bases and at J to 8 bases, leaving 4 bases not matched to a gene.

A remark on this clonotype: A much bigger clone sits one base away, suggesting this may be a read error. The genes are TRBV5-1 and TRBJ2-3; D not resolved. The CDR3 runs to 13 residues. CDR1 and CDR2 (germline): SGHRS, YFSETQ. This chain's CDR3 is CASNRVITDTRYF. CDR3 DNA sequence: TGCGCCAGCAACCGGGTCATCACAGATACGCGGTATTTT.

In this sample, this clonotype turned up many times. The chain uses TRBV2 and TRBJ2-7; D remains unclear. The ends were cut back, 7 bases at V and 3 bases at J, with 10 bases in the middle. CDR3 length: 12 amino acids. Germline V CDR1 and CDR2: SNHLY, FYNNEI. The CDR3 region is CASNEFSYEQYF. The CDR3 region has the DNA TGTGCCAGCAACGAATTCAGCTACGAGCAGTACTTC.

This clonotype has ten or more counts. The chain employs TRBV3-1 and TRBJ2-2, with D hard to call. The CDR3 length is 14 residues. Trimming removed 2 bases at V and 5 bases at J, with 9 bases between. Germline loops: CDR1 LGHDT, CDR2 YNNKEL (reference sequence). The CDR3 DNA follows: TGTGCCAGCAGCCAACTCCTCGGGACCGGGGAGCTGTTTTTT. Protein product: CASSQLLGTGELFF.

This clonotype was detected only a few times. The V call is TRBV7-9, the J call TRBJ1-2; D remains ambiguous. CDR1 is SEHNR and CDR2 is FQNEAQ in the germline V gene (reference sequence). V lost 1 base and J 4 bases, leaving 4 bases between the germline ends. The CDR3 loop spans 12 amino acids. CDR3 sequence reads: CASSLELYGYTF. CDR3 DNA sequence: TGTGCCAGCAGCTTAGAACTCTATGGCTACACCTTC.

This clonotype was counted a few times. The rearrangement joins TRBV3-1 to TRBJ2-1, with 10 bases aligning to TRBD2. V shed 7 bases, J shed 5 bases, and the junction held 5 bases outside the gene matches. Looked up from germline, CDR1 is LGHDT and CDR2 is YNNKEL (reference sequence). CDR3 length: 14 amino acids. Here the CDR3 reads CASNQRGGHNEQFF. The CDR3 DNA follows: TGTGCCAGCAACCAGCGGGGGGGACACAATGAGCAGTTCTTC.

This clonotype was seen many times. The chain couples TRBV25-1 to TRBJ2-5; 13 bases are a match to TRBD2. Looked up from germline, CDR1 is MGHDK and CDR2 is SYGVNS. V lost 4 bases and J lost 4; bases outside the gene matches: 9. CDR3 size: 17 residues. CDR3 loop: CASSALGTSGVRETQYF. The CDR3 region has the DNA TGTGCCAGCAGTGCCCTCGGGACTAGCGGGGTTCGAGAGACCCAGTACTTC.

Many counts were recorded for this clonotype. The rearrangement uses TRBV12-3 or TRBV12-4 and TRBJ2-4, with D possibly being TRBD2 (5 bases). Deletions cut 2 bases from V and 12 bases from J, with 17 bases between. The CDR3 extends over 14 amino acids. CDR3 residues: CASSLRLQSWRQYF. DNA of the CDR3: TGTGCCAGCAGTTTAAGACTACAGAGCTGGCGTCAGTACTTC.

This clonotype was seen at least ten times. The chain joins TRBV4-3 to TRBJ1-2; maybe TRBD1 (5 bases). Germline V CDR1 and CDR2: LGHNA, YSLEER. Trimming left V 4 bases short and J 4 bases short, with 16 bases between. The CDR3 spans 15 residues. CDR3 region: CASSRKFGGLYGYTF. The CDR3 DNA reads TGCGCCAGCAGCCGAAAATTCGGGGGTCTCTATGGCTACACCTTC.

This clonotype was observed a few times. CDR3 loop: CASSYHGTGYEQYF. For the CDR3, the DNA is TGTGCCAGCAGTTACCATGGGACGGGCTACGAGCAGTACTTC. This rearrangement joins TRBV6-5 to TRBJ2-7; D possibly uses TRBD1 or TRBD2 (5 bases each). Germline lookup yields CDR1 MNHEY and CDR2 SVGAGI. This CDR3 comprises 14 residues. V was pared by 2 bases and J by 3 bases, with 11 bases between.

There are a few counts of this clonotype. This chain joins TRBV24-1 and TRBJ1-1; D not resolved. Looked up from germline, CDR1 is KGHDR and CDR2 is SFDVKD. Trimming removed 2 bases from V and 3 bases from J, with 6 bases in between. The CDR3 contains 13 residues. This CDR3 is CATSDYSYTEAFF. The CDR3 nucleotides are TGTGCCACCAGTGATTACAGCTACACTGAAGCTTTCTTT.

At least ten counts were recorded for this clonotype. V and J are TRBV20-1 and TRBJ2-5; D not certain. Trimming took off 3 bases at V and 5 bases at J, with 7 bases between the two ends. The V gene's germline CDR1 is DFQATT and CDR2 SNEGSKA (reference sequence). CDR3 length: 11 residues. CDR3 coding DNA: TGCAGTGCTAGGCCCGGGGAGACCCAGTACTTC. This codes for CSARPGETQYF.

The genes are TRBV7-2 and TRBJ2-5; 9 positions match TRBD1. CDR3 length: 15 residues. V was pared by 3 bases and J by 5 bases, with 7 bases of the junction left unmatched. CDR1 and CDR2 from the germline V gene are SGHTA and FQGNSA. CDR3 amino acids: CASSFAQGAGETQYF. CDR3 coding DNA: TGTGCCAGCAGCTTTGCACAGGGGGCCGGGGAGACCCAGTACTTC.

This chain joins TRBV4-3 and TRBJ2-1; 7 nucleotides agree with TRBD2. The CDR3 totals 15 residues. V was pared by 1 base and J by 4 bases, with 4 bases of the junction left unmatched. Germline values: CDR1 LGHNA, CDR2 YSLEER. This chain's CDR3 is CASSQVASGYNEQFF. CDR3 bases: TGCGCCAGCAGCCAAGTCGCTAGCGGATACAATGAGCAGTTCTTC.

The sample holds many counts of this clonotype. This chain joins TRBV5-6 and TRBJ2-1, with TRBD1 as a possible D gene (7 bases). The CDR3 sequence is 15 residues long. Trimming shortened V by 4 bases and J by 0 bases, and 11 bases separated the two germline ends. The germline CDR1 and CDR2 sequences are SGHDT and YYEEEE. The DNA for the CDR3 is TGTGCCAGCAGCGCGGGACAGAGCTCCTACAATGAGCAGTTCTTC. It translates to CASSAGQSSYNEQFF. The variable domain in full, with the rest retrieved from reference TRBV5-6 and TRBJ2-1, is DAGVTQSPTHLIKTRGQQVTLRCSPKSGHDTVSWYQQALGQGPQFIFQYYEEEERQRGNFPDRFSGHQFPNYSSELNVNALLLGDSALYLCASSAGQSSYNEQFFGPGTRLTVL.